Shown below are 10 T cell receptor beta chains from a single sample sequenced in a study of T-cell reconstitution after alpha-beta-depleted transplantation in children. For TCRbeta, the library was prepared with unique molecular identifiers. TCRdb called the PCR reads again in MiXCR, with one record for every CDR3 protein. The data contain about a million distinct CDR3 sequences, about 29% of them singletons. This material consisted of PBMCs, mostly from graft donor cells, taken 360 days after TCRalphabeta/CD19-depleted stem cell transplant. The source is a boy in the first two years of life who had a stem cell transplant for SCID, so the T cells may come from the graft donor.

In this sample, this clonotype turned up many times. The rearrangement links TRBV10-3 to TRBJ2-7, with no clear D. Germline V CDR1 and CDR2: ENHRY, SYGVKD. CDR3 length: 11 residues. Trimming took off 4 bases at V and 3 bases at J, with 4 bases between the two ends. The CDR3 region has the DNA TGTGCCATCAGTGGGGGCTACGAGCAGTACTTC. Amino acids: CAISGGYEQYF.

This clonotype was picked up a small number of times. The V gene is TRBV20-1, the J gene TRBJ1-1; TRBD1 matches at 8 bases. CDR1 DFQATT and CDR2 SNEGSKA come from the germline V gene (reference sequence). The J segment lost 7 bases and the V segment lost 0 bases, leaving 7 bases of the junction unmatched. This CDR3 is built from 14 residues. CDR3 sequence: CSARDPQGGSEAFF. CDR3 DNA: TGCAGTGCTAGAGATCCACAGGGGGGCAGTGAAGCTTTCTTT.

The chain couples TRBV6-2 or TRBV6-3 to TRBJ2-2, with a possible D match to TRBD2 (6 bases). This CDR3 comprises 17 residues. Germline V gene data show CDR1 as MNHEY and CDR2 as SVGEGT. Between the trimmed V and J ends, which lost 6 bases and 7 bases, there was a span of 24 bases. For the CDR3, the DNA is TGTGCCAGCAGCTCACTCCGGGGGATCCTAGGGAACGGGGAGCTGTTTTTT. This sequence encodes CASSSLRGILGNGELFF.

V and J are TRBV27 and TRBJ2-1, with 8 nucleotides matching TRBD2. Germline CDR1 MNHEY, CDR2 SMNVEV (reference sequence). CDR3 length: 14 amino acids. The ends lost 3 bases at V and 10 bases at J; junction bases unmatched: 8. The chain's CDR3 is CASSFRGGPREQFF. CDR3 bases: TGTGCCAGCAGTTTCCGGGGGGGGCCTCGGGAGCAGTTCTTC.

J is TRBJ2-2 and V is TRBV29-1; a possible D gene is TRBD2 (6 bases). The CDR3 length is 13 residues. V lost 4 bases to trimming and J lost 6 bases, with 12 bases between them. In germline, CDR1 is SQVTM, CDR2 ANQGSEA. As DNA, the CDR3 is TGCAGCGTTGGCCTGGGGGGATCCGGGGAGCTGTTTTTT. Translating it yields CSVGLGGSGELFF.

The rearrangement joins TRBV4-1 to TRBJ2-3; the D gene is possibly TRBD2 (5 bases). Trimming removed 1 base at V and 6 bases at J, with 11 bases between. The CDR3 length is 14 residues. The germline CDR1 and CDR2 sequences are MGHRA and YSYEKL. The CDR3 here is CASSQAPGSDTQYF. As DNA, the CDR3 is TGCGCCAGCAGCCAAGCCCCGGGGTCCGATACGCAGTATTTT.

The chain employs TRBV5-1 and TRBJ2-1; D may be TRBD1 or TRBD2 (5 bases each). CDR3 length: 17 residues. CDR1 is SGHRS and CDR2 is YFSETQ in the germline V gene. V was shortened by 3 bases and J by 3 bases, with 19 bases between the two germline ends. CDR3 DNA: TGCGCCAGCAGCTACAGATCAGGGAGTCAAATCTACAATGAGCAGTTCTTC. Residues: CASSYRSGSQIYNEQFF.

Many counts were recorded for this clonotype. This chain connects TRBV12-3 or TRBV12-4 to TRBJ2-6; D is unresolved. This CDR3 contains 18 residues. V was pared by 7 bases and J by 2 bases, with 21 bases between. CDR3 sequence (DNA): TGTGCCAGCATCCCACGGGTCCTGACTCACCCTGGGGCCAACGTCCTGACTTTC. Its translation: CASIPRVLTHPGANVLTF.

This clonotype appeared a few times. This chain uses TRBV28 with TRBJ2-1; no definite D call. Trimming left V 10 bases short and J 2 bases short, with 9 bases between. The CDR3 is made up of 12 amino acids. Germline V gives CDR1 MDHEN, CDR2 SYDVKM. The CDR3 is CAIGLAYNEQFF. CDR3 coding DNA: TGTGCCATAGGGCTAGCCTACAATGAGCAGTTCTTC.

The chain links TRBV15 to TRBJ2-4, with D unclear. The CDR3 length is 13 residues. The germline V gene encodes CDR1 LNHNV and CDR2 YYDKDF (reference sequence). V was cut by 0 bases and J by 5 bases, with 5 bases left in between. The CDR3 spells CATSRDNQNIQYF. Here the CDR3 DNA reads TGTGCCACCAGCAGAGACAACCAAAACATTCAGTACTTC.